Sequencing of this T cell receptor (beta chain) was carried out in a study of T cells in tumors after PD-1 blockade. Overall study context: Treatment was either pembrolizumab 200 mg every 3 weeks or cemiplimab 350 mg every 2 weeks. A subset received ongoing vismodegib 150 mg daily alongside anti-PD-1 therapy.

V was trimmed by 3 bases and J by 6 bases, leaving 5 bases between them. CDR1 and CDR2 (germline): SGHNT, YENEEA. The CDR3 covers 12 residues. Study-wide results and caveats: Blood contained 40% to 50% of the tumor's TCR clonotypes.

Profiling relied on immunoSEQ multiplex PCR, and the TCRdb table lists in-frame clones only, not all of them. Of about 21,000 clones listed, 65% to 85% are singletons. About this clone: Its antigen remains unknown.

The V and J genes are TRBV11-3 and TRBJ2-2; D is unresolved. The input for sequencing was PBMCs, taken after anti-PD-1 therapy. This receptor was taken from a human donor with advanced basal cell or squamous cell carcinoma (not recorded which). This chain's CDR3 is CASSFLSGELFF. CDR3 DNA sequence: TGTGCCAGCAGCTTTCTCTCCGGGGAGCTGTTTTTT. Based on the CDR3 plus reference TRBV11-3 and TRBJ2-2, the full variable domain is EAGVVQSPRYKIIEKKQPVAFWCNPISGHNTLYWYLQNLGQGPELLIRYENEEAVDDSQLPKDRFSAERLKGVDSTLKIQPAELGDSAVYLCASSFLSGELFFGEGSRLTVL.